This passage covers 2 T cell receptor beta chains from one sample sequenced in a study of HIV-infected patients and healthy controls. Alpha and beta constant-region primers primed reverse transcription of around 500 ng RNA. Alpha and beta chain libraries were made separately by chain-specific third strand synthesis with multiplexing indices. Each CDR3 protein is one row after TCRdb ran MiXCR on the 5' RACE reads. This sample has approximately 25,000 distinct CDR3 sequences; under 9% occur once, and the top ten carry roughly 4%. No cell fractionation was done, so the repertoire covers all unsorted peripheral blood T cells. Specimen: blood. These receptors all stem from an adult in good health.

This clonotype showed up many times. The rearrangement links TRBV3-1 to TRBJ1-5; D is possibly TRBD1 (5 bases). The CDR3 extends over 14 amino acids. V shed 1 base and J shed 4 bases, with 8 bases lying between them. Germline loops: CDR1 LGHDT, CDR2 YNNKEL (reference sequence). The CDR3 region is CASSQAGLNQPQHF. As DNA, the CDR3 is TGTGCCAGCAGCCAAGCAGGGCTTAATCAGCCCCAGCATTTT.

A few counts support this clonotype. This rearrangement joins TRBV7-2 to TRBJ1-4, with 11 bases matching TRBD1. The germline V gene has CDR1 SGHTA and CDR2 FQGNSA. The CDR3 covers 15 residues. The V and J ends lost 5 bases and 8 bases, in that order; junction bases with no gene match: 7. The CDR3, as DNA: TGTGCCAGCAGCCCCTTCCGGACAGGGGGCGAAAAACTGTTTTTT. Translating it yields CASSPFRTGGEKLFF.